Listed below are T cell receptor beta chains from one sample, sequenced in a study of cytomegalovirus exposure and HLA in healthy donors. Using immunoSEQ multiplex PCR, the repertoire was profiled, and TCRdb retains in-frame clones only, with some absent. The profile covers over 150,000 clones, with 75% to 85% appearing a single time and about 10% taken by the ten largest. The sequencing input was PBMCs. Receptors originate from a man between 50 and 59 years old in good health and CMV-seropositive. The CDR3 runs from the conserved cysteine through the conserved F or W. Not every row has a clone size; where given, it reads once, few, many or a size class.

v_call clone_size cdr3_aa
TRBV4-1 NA CASSPGLADTTGELFF
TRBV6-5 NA CASTPLEGYEQYF
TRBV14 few CASSLRQTQETQYF
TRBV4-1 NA CASSQDGDRGSYEQYF
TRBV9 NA CASSVGVRGKYNEQFF
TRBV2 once CASSERGQGGEQYF
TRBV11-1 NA CASSGPDRSYEQYF
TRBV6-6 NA CASASRFDTEAFF
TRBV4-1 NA CASSQDRSNQPQHF
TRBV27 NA CASSRTNTGELFF
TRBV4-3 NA CASSPTRQGPHNEQFF
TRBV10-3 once CAIRRAGEGEQYF
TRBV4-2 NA CASSQDRGYAYEQYF
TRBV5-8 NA CASGLDQGRQKLFF
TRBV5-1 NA CASSLTPPTAGETQYF
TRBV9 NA CASSVGGRSTDTQYF
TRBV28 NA CASTEATGQGVSPLHF